Listed below are T cell receptor beta chains from one sample, sequenced in a study of T-cell reconstitution after alpha-beta-depleted transplantation in children. TCRdb re-analysed the PCR reads in MiXCR, keeping a single row per CDR3 protein. The table includes almost 250,000 distinct CDR3 sequences, over 20% detected once. The source material was PBMCs, sampled before TCRalphabeta/CD19-depleted stem cell transplant. The receptor source for this set is a girl aged 2-10 years with Fanconi anemia, due to receive a stem cell transplant. Each CDR3 is given with its conserved first and last residue. Each record gives: V gene, CDR3 protein.

v_gene: TRBV29-1
CDR3aa: CSVDSAYRGETQYF

v_gene: TRBV29-1
CDR3aa: CSVLTYTEYNEQFF

v_gene: TRBV7-2
CDR3aa: CASSPRRGESYEQYF

v_gene: TRBV20-1
CDR3aa: CSARDPASWETQYF

v_gene: TRBV28
CDR3aa: CASTGGEETQYF

v_gene: TRBV29-1
CDR3aa: CSVVKMRETQYF

v_gene: TRBV10-3
CDR3aa: CAISEGQGHQETQYF

v_gene: TRBV27
CDR3aa: CASSILVGDEQYF

v_gene: TRBV6-5
CDR3aa: CASSLRTGGHEQYF

v_gene: TRBV19
CDR3aa: CASSMVIEGNEQFF

v_gene: TRBV29-1
CDR3aa: CSVATPSGLYNEQFF

v_gene: TRBV7-2
CDR3aa: CASSLVAGLASYNEQFF

v_gene: TRBV20-1
CDR3aa: CSARSRETTYEQYF

v_gene: TRBV9
CDR3aa: CASSVVGSSYNEQFF

v_gene: TRBV2
CDR3aa: CASSGPGTSGRRQETQYF

v_gene: TRBV20-1
CDR3aa: CSARLLAGVFEQYF

v_gene: TRBV5-1
CDR3aa: CASSLIGTSGLNEQFF

v_gene: TRBV20-1
CDR3aa: CSARDFGGVETQYF

v_gene: TRBV20-1
CDR3aa: CSANRRTGNTEAFF

v_gene: TRBV20-1
CDR3aa: CSASSSPYNEQFF

v_gene: TRBV6-4
CDR3aa: CASSDSAGEQYF

v_gene: TRBV20-1
CDR3aa: CSARDWTGGENTEAFF

v_gene: TRBV28
CDR3aa: CASSGASLFF

v_gene: TRBV6-2/TRBV6-3
CDR3aa: CASSLRLDYNEQFF

v_gene: TRBV4-1
CDR3aa: CASSQAGGSYEQYF

v_gene: TRBV7-6
CDR3aa: CASSFIDLGTFTDTQYF

v_gene: TRBV28
CDR3aa: CASSFSAGLREQYF

v_gene: TRBV29-1
CDR3aa: CSVEGGSSTDTQYF